Shown below are 31 T cell receptor beta chains from a single sample sequenced in a study of cytomegalovirus exposure and HLA in healthy donors. The PCR contained 60 Vbeta and 13 Jbeta primers. The method was immunoSEQ multiplex PCR; TCRdb's version includes in-frame clones alone and lacks a portion of them. This sample yields just over 150,000 clones, of which roughly 85% are seen a single time; around 1% belongs to the top ten. Input material: PBMCs. The receptors originated from a woman in her forties or fifties in good health and CMV-seropositive.

About this clone: Other DNA sequences in this sample translate to the same CDR3. The chain has TRBV2 and TRBJ2-7; D remains ambiguous. This CDR3 is 12 amino acids long. V was cut by 5 bases and J by 4 bases, with 9 bases left in between. Germline CDR1 is SNHLY and CDR2 is FYNNEI. CDR3 DNA: TGTGCCAGCAGTTCTCCTAGTTACGAGCAGTACTTC. Translating it yields CASSSPSYEQYF.

The chain carries TRBV7-2 and TRBJ2-5; D perhaps matches TRBD1 (5 bases). This CDR3 comprises 14 residues. Trimming cost V 4 bases and J 1 base, with 10 bases left between them. Germline loops: CDR1 SGHTA, CDR2 FQGNSA. CDR3 bases: TGTGCCAGCAGCTCTCAGGGATCCCAAGAGACCCAGTACTTC. This encodes CASSSQGSQETQYF. The whole variable domain, filled in from reference TRBV7-2 and TRBJ2-5, reads GAGVSQSPSNKVTEKGKDVELRCDPISGHTALYWYRQSLGQGLEFLIYFQGNSAPDKSGLPSDRFSAERTGGSVSTLTIQRTQQEDSAVYLCASSSQGSQETQYFGPGTRLLVL.

This chain connects TRBV5-1 to TRBJ2-4; 10 positions agree with TRBD2. The CDR3 is made up of 15 amino acids. V lost 0 bases, J lost 9 bases, and 6 bases stayed unmatched. Germline values: CDR1 SGHRS, CDR2 YFSETQ. CDR3 region: CASSLGSGGTPIQYF. CDR3 sequence (DNA): TGCGCCAGCAGCTTGGGTAGCGGGGGGACCCCCATTCAGTACTTC.

The chain combines TRBV2 with TRBJ1-1, with 8 bases aligning to TRBD1. The CDR3 covers 13 residues. The V segment lost 6 bases and the J segment 3 bases; nucleotides outside the gene matches: 3. CDR1 SNHLY and CDR2 FYNNEI come from the germline V gene. CDR3 sequence: CASSRGLDTEAFF. The CDR3 DNA is TGTGCCAGCAGCAGGGGGCTGGACACTGAAGCTTTCTTT. Using reference TRBV2 and TRBJ1-1 for the parts outside the CDR3, the full variable domain is EPEVTQTPSHQVTQMGQEVILRCVPISNHLYFYWYRQILGQKVEFLVSFYNNEISEKSEIFDDQFSVERPDGSNFTLKIRSTKLEDSAMYFCASSRGLDTEAFFGQGTRLTVV.

This chain connects TRBV7-9 to TRBJ1-4; TRBD1 agrees at 8 bases. The CDR3 contains 16 residues. The germline V gene has CDR1 SEHNR and CDR2 FQNEAQ (reference sequence). V dropped 0 bases and J dropped 4; count of bases not matched to a gene: 4. The CDR3 is CASSLAGQVFNEKLFF. DNA for the CDR3: TGTGCCAGCAGCTTAGCGGGACAGGTCTTTAATGAAAAACTGTTTTTT. Using reference TRBV7-9 and TRBJ1-4 for the parts outside the CDR3, the full variable domain is DTGVSQNPRHKITKRGQNVTFRCDPISEHNRLYWYRQTLGQGPEFLTYFQNEAQLEKSRLLSDRFSAERPKGSFSTLEIQRTEQGDSAMYLCASSLAGQVFNEKLFFGSGTQLSVL.

This chain connects TRBV11-2 to TRBJ1-5, with 7 positions matching TRBD1. Losses at the gene ends were 2 bases for V and 5 bases for J; bases not matched to a gene: 6. Germline loops: CDR1 SGHAT, CDR2 FQNNGV. CDR3 length: 15 amino acids. As DNA, the CDR3 is TGTGCCAGCAGCTTAAACCGAGGGGGCGATCAGCCCCAGCATTTT. Translation gives CASSLNRGGDQPQHF. Combining the CDR3 with reference TRBV11-2 and TRBJ1-5 gives the whole variable domain EAGVAQSPRYKIIEKRQSVAFWCNPISGHATLYWYQQILGQGPKLLIQFQNNGVVDDSQLPKDRFSAERLKGVDSTLKIQPAKLEDSAVYLCASSLNRGGDQPQHFGDGTRLSIL.

The V gene is TRBV15, the J gene TRBJ2-3; tentatively, D is TRBD2 (6 bases). V was pared by 0 bases and J by 4 bases, with 11 bases between. CDR3 length: 15 amino acids. Germline CDR1 and CDR2: LNHNV and YYDKDF (reference sequence). The chain's CDR3 is CATSRDSAGSDTQYF. The CDR3 DNA is TGTGCCACCAGCAGAGATTCGGCGGGATCAGATACGCAGTATTTT.

The chain carries TRBV18 and TRBJ2-1; TRBD2 matches at 9 bases. CDR3 size: 15 residues. Looked up from germline, CDR1 is KGHSH and CDR2 is LQKENI. Germline trimming cut 5 bases from V and 7 bases from J; bases unmatched to any gene: 9. The CDR3 DNA reads as TGTGCCAGCTCAACCCCAGCGGGAGGTTGGAATGAGCAGTTCTTC. Its protein product is CASSTPAGGWNEQFF.

On this clone: The sample carries other DNA sequences with the same CDR3. The chain recombines TRBV18 with TRBJ1-5; D is possibly TRBD1 (5 bases). The CDR3 sequence is 13 residues long. The V end lost 3 bases, the J end lost 6 bases, and 9 bases lay between the germline ends. Germline V gives CDR1 KGHSH, CDR2 LQKENI. The CDR3 is CASSPGGSQPQHF. For the CDR3, the DNA is TGTGCCAGCTCACCGGGGGGGAGTCAGCCCCAGCATTTT. Filled out from reference TRBV18 and TRBJ1-5, the complete variable domain reads NAGVMQNPRHLVRRRGQEARLRCSPMKGHSHVYWYRQLPEEGLKFMVYLQKENIIDESGMPKERFSAEFPKEGPSILRIQQVVRGDSAAYFCASSPGGSQPQHFGDGTRLSIL.

This clone was counted between two and nine times. The rearrangement uses TRBV28 and TRBJ1-2; possibly TRBD1 for D (6 bases). Germline V lookup: CDR1 MDHEN, CDR2 SYDVKM. This CDR3 region has 13 residues. Trimming left V 3 bases short and J 3 bases short, with 8 bases between. The CDR3 bases are TGTGCCAGCAGTTTGGGGGCAGACTATGGCTACACCTTC. The encoded protein is CASSLGADYGYTF.

The chain has TRBV7-2 and TRBJ2-2, with 11 bases that match TRBD2. Germline assignment: CDR1 SGHTA and CDR2 FQGNSA. V dropped 3 bases and J dropped 6; count of bases not matched to a gene: 9. This CDR3 is built from 17 residues. The DNA for the CDR3 is TGTGCCAGCAGCTTGTTAGCGGGGGGGCGAGGCGCCGGGGAGCTGTTTTTT. Protein: CASSLLAGGRGAGELFF.

The chain recombines TRBV27 with TRBJ2-1, with TRBD1 identical over 9 bases. Germline V CDR1 and CDR2: MNHEY, SMNVEV (reference sequence). J was trimmed by 7 bases and V by 4 bases; bases with no gene match: 11. The CDR3 extends over 16 amino acids. The DNA for the CDR3 is TGTGCCAGCAGTTCCATGGCCACAGGGGGCGGGAATGAGCAGTTCTTC. It translates to CASSSMATGGGNEQFF.

J is TRBJ1-1 and V is TRBV27; perhaps TRBD1 as D (5 bases). Trimming removed 5 bases at V and 1 base at J, with 8 bases between. CDR1 and CDR2 (germline): MNHEY, SMNVEV (reference sequence). CDR3 length equals 13 residues. For the CDR3, the DNA is TGTGCCAGCAGTCCCAGGGCGAACACTGAAGCTTTCTTT. Protein product: CASSPRANTEAFF.

This clone was observed a few times. The rearrangement links TRBV2 to TRBJ2-7; 8 positions agree with TRBD2. The CDR3 has 17 residues. V dropped 0 bases and J dropped 2; count of bases not matched to a gene: 9. Germline V CDR1 and CDR2: SNHLY, FYNNEI. CDR3 nucleotides: TGTGCCAGCAGTGAAGCGCTCGGCCGGGGGGGGACCTACGAGCAGTACTTC. Protein product: CASSEALGRGGTYEQYF.

The V gene is TRBV29-1, the J gene TRBJ1-1; a possible D gene is TRBD1 (5 bases). Per the germline V gene, CDR1 is SQVTM and CDR2 is ANQGSEA. The CDR3 contains 12 residues. Trimming cost V 4 bases and J 6 bases, with 12 bases left between them. CDR3 amino acids: CSVGQGSAEAFF. CDR3 in DNA: TGCAGCGTTGGGCAGGGCAGCGCTGAAGCTTTCTTT. Variable domain in full (rest from reference TRBV29-1 and TRBJ1-1): SAVISQKPSRDICQRGTSLTIQCQVDSQVTMMFWYRQQPGQSLTLIATANQGSEATYESGFVIDKFPISRPNLTFSTLTVSNMSPEDSSIYLCSVGQGSAEAFFGQGTRLTVV.

The J gene is TRBJ2-6, the V gene TRBV18; 8 nucleotides align to TRBD1. Germline V gene sequence: CDR1 KGHSH, CDR2 LQKENI. The CDR3 is 19 residues long. After removal of 6 bases from V and 3 bases from J, the junction contained 16 bases not matched to a gene. In DNA, the CDR3 is TGTGCCAGCTCCCCGATCCAGGACAGGGCTAGCAGTGGGGCCAACGTCCTGACTTTC. Its translation: CASSPIQDRASSGANVLTF. The whole variable domain, remainder taken from reference TRBV18 and TRBJ2-6, is NAGVMQNPRHLVRRRGQEARLRCSPMKGHSHVYWYRQLPEEGLKFMVYLQKENIIDESGMPKERFSAEFPKEGPSILRIQQVVRGDSAAYFCASSPIQDRASSGANVLTFGAGSRLTVL.

The J gene is TRBJ2-7, the V gene TRBV6-5, with D perhaps TRBD2 (5 bases). This CDR3 is 15 amino acids long. V lost 6 bases and J 0 bases, leaving 15 bases between the germline ends. The germline V gene has CDR1 MNHEY and CDR2 SVGAGI. The CDR3 here is CASSSRRRLSYEQYF. The CDR3 region has the DNA TGTGCCAGCAGCTCAAGGAGGCGCCTCTCCTACGAGCAGTACTTC.

The V call is TRBV7-2, the J call TRBJ2-7; 13 bases are shared with TRBD2. The CDR3 runs to 15 residues. J lost 4 bases, V lost 5 bases, and 5 bases had no gene match. Germline-derived CDR1 and CDR2 are SGHTA and FQGNSA. The CDR3 coding sequence is TGTGCCAGCAGCCTGTGGACTAGCGGGAGTTACGAGCAGTACTTC. Protein product: CASSLWTSGSYEQYF.

CDR3: CASSPRWSGATDTQYF. CDR3 sequence (DNA): TGTGCCAGCAGCCCACGTTGGAGCGGGGCCACAGATACGCAGTATTTT. The chain is built from TRBV7-6 and TRBJ2-3; 7 bases map to TRBD2. This CDR3 region has 16 residues. Germline V CDR1 and CDR2: SGHVS, FNYEAQ. After removal of 5 bases from V and 2 bases from J, the junction contained 10 bases not matched to a gene.

This clone was detected a few times. This chain links TRBV6-6 with TRBJ2-5; 7 positions agree with TRBD2. The assigned J gene may be wrong: the sequence end matches TRBJ2-7 better. CDR1 and CDR2 from the germline V gene are MNHNY and SVGAGI (reference sequence). The CDR3 extends over 16 amino acids. In DNA, the CDR3 is TGTGCCAGCAGTTACTCGAAGCTAGCGGCCTTCTACGAGCAGTACTTC. It translates to CASSYSKLAAFYEQYF.

About this clone itself: The DNA is omitted, as the CDR3 cannot be located on it reliably, and the CDR3 follows TCRdb's listing. The CDR3 here is CASSVGGGALYF. The J gene is TRBJ2-7, the V gene TRBV28; the DNA was not compared with TRBD2, the D call given in the table. Germline V gives CDR1 MDHEN, CDR2 SYDVKM. The CDR3 has 12 amino acids, counting both end residues.

The chain uses TRBV29-1 and TRBJ2-3; D is uncertain. Per germline, CDR1 SQVTM and CDR2 ANQGSEA. This CDR3 is built from 10 residues. With 5 bases removed from V and 7 bases from J, the gap between germline ends came to 7 bases. The CDR3 DNA reads as TGCAGCGTTACGTCTAATACGCAGTATTTT. Its translation: CSVTSNTQYF.

In its sample, this clone was seen a few times. CDR3 residues: CASRLDRANTEAFF. The CDR3 nucleotides are TGTGCCAGCAGATTGGACAGAGCAAACACTGAAGCTTTCTTT. J is TRBJ1-1 and V is TRBV6-1; TRBD1 is a possible D gene (6 bases). CDR1 and CDR2 (germline): MNHNS, SASEGT. V lost 6 bases and J lost 2, with 13 bases in between. The CDR3 covers 14 residues.

This clone occurred once. The chain is built from TRBV29-1 and TRBJ1-2, with 7 positions matching TRBD1. The J segment lost 6 bases and the V segment lost 8 bases, leaving 24 bases of the junction unmatched. This CDR3 comprises 17 residues. Per the germline V gene, CDR1 is SQVTM and CDR2 is ANQGSEA. DNA of the CDR3: TGCAGCTTAGAAGGGGGCGAATCCCTCCCTCTATTTAATGGCTACACCTTC. It specifies CSLEGGESLPLFNGYTF.

V is TRBV7-2 and J is TRBJ2-3; D remains ambiguous. The CDR3 extends over 15 amino acids. The germline V gene encodes CDR1 SGHTA and CDR2 FQGNSA. V lost 5 bases and J 6 bases, leaving 18 bases between the germline ends. CDR3 DNA sequence: TGTGCCAGCAGCCTACGGGTTCTAAAGTGGGATACGCAGTATTTT. Translating gives CASSLRVLKWDTQYF. Based on the CDR3 plus reference TRBV7-2 and TRBJ2-3, the full variable domain is GAGVSQSPSNKVTEKGKDVELRCDPISGHTALYWYRQSLGQGLEFLIYFQGNSAPDKSGLPSDRFSAERTGGSVSTLTIQRTQQEDSAVYLCASSLRVLKWDTQYFGPGTRLTVL.

The genes are TRBV19 and TRBJ1-5, with 7 bases lining up with TRBD1. Germline V CDR1 and CDR2: LNHDA, SQIVND (reference sequence). Trimming cost V 7 bases and J 4 bases; bases outside gene matches: 10. CDR3 length: 15 residues. The CDR3 spells CASKGTARANQPQHF. The CDR3 DNA is TGTGCCAGTAAGGGGACAGCGAGAGCAAATCAGCCCCAGCATTTT.

This clone occurred once. This CDR3 reads CASRKGVGTDTQYF. DNA for the CDR3: TGTGCCAGCCGGAAAGGGGTGGGGACAGATACGCAGTATTTT. The chain links TRBV2 to TRBJ2-3, with D possibly being TRBD1 (5 bases). The CDR3 is made up of 14 amino acids. The germline V and J ends were trimmed by 8 bases and 3 bases, with 15 bases remaining between them. CDR1 is SNHLY and CDR2 is FYNNEI in the germline V gene.

The chain has TRBV19 and TRBJ1-4, with D uncertain. Germline V gene lookup returns CDR1 LNHDA and CDR2 SQIVND (reference sequence). Between the trimmed V and J ends, which lost 3 bases and 10 bases, there was a span of 9 bases. CDR3 length: 12 amino acids. Written as DNA, the CDR3 is TGTGCCAGTAGTATTTACGGGAGAAAACTGTTTTTT. Its protein product is CASSIYGRKLFF.

This clone was detected only a few times. V and J are TRBV2 and TRBJ2-5; TRBD2 agrees at 9 bases. With 6 bases clipped from V and 5 bases from J, the junction kept 4 bases outside the gene matches. Germline assignment: CDR1 SNHLY and CDR2 FYNNEI. The CDR3 loop spans 13 amino acids. CDR3 coding DNA: TGTGCCAGCAGAATAGCGGGGGCTGAGACCCAGTACTTC. Residues: CASRIAGAETQYF.

With respect to this clone: The junction departs from the called germline gene at one end, perhaps through a read error. The chain joins TRBV7-9 to TRBJ2-2; the D is unclear. Germline V gene data show CDR1 as SEHNR and CDR2 as FQNEAQ (reference sequence). This CDR3 has 14 amino acids. CDR3 protein: CARSRAGGSGELFF. In DNA, the CDR3 is TGTGCCCGCAGCCGCGCCGGCGGTTCCGGGGAGCTGTTTTTT. The whole variable domain, filled in from reference TRBV7-9 and TRBJ2-2, reads DTGVSQNPRHKITKRGQNVTFRCDPISEHNRLYWYRQTLGQGPEFLTYFQNEAQLEKSRLLSDRFSAERPKGSFSTLEIQRTEQGDSAMYLCARSRAGGSGELFFGEGSRLTVL.

The chain links TRBV18 to TRBJ1-3; D is perhaps TRBD1 (5 bases). CDR1 KGHSH and CDR2 LQKENI come from the germline V gene. V lost 3 bases and J lost 2, with 17 bases in between. The length of the CDR3 is 17 residues. The CDR3 bases are TGTGCCAGCTCACCCCCCTCCCCTACAGGACCTGGAAACACCATATATTTT. Its translation is CASSPPSPTGPGNTIYF.